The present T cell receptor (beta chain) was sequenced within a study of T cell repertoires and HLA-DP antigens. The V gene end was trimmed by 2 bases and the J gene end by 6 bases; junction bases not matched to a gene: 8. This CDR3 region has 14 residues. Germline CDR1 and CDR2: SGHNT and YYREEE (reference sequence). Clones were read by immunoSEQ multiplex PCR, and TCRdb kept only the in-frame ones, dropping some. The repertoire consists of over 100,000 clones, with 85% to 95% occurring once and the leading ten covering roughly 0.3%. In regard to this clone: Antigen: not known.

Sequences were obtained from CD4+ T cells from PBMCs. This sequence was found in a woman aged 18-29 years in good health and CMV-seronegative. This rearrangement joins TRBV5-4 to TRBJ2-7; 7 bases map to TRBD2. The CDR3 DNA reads TGTGCCAGCAGCTTAGCGGGGATTACAACCGAGCAGTACTTC. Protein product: CASSLAGITTEQYF.